The 27 T cell receptor beta chains below were found in one sample sequenced in a study of T cell changes during pregnancy in multiple sclerosis. Generated by immunoSEQ multiplex PCR, the TCRdb table keeps only in-frame clones and is missing some. The sample has about 44,000 clones; roughly 90% are singletons. The material was CD4+ T cells from peripheral blood mononuclear cells, obtained in the first trimester of pregnancy. The receptors were sampled from a female donor with multiple sclerosis, enrolled in a pregnancy study.

The chain carries TRBV19 and TRBJ2-7; perhaps TRBD2 as D (5 bases). Deletions cut 0 bases from V and 5 bases from J, with 14 bases between. The germline CDR1 and CDR2 sequences are LNHDA and SQIVND (reference sequence). This CDR3 spans 15 amino acids. This chain's CDR3 is CASSIEDSGGNEQYF. The CDR3 DNA reads TGTGCCAGTAGTATAGAGGACTCCGGAGGAAACGAGCAGTACTTC.

Concerning this clone itself: At one boundary the junction diverges from the germline segment, which might be a read error. The chain links TRBV18 to TRBJ2-1; TRBD2 matches 8 bases. Germline loops: CDR1 KGHSH, CDR2 LQKENI. This CDR3 is 16 amino acids long. The CDR3 bases are TGTGCCAGCTCCCCACAGCGGGGGCCCTCCTACAATGAGCAGTTCTTC. Translated, it gives CASSPQRGPSYNEQFF.

The genes are TRBV7-9 and TRBJ2-1; D is undetermined. The CDR3 totals 15 residues. The germline V gene encodes CDR1 SEHNR and CDR2 FQNEAQ (reference sequence). The V end was cut by 6 bases, the J end by 4 bases, with 16 bases between. The CDR3 nucleotides read TGTGCCAGCAGAAGATCCCGAGATCCTTACAATGAGCAGTTCTTC. Protein sequence: CASRRSRDPYNEQFF.

The chain couples TRBV5-4 to TRBJ2-3; TRBD2 agrees at 7 bases. CDR1 SGHNT and CDR2 YYREEE come from the germline V gene (reference sequence). With V trimmed by 2 bases and J by 1 base, 7 bases remained unmatched. The CDR3 loop spans 16 amino acids. For the CDR3, the DNA is TGTGCCAGCAGCTTCCGGCGGGAGTATCGCACAGATACGCAGTATTTT. This encodes CASSFRREYRTDTQYF. Drawing the rest from reference TRBV5-4 and TRBJ2-3, the complete variable domain is ETGVTQSPTHLIKTRGQQVTLRCSSQSGHNTVSWYQQALGQGPQFIFQYYREEENGRGNFPPRFSGLQFPNYSSELNVNALELDDSALYLCASSFRREYRTDTQYFGPGTRLTVL.

This chain uses TRBV7-8 with TRBJ2-1; TRBD2 matches 13 bases. With V trimmed by 5 bases and J by 7 bases, 5 bases remained unmatched. The CDR3 length is 15 residues. Germline-derived CDR1 and CDR2 are SGHVS and FQNEAQ. The CDR3 spells CASSERLAGGNEQFF. The CDR3 bases are TGTGCCAGCAGCGAAAGACTAGCGGGAGGTAATGAGCAGTTCTTC.

This chain connects TRBV19 to TRBJ2-6, with D maybe TRBD1 (6 bases). This CDR3 is built from 11 residues. CDR1 and CDR2 (germline): LNHDA, SQIVND (reference sequence). V dropped 11 bases and J dropped 13 bases, with 15 bases sitting between them. The CDR3 region is CAASSGVVLTF. The CDR3 DNA reads as TGTGCCGCATCTTCAGGGGTTGTCCTGACTTTC.

This chain links TRBV6-5 with TRBJ2-1, with 10 bases fitting TRBD2. The ends lost 2 bases at V and 1 base at J; junction bases unmatched: 2. This CDR3 spans 16 amino acids. Germline-derived CDR1 and CDR2 are MNHEY and SVGAGI. This CDR3 is CASSYRTSGSYNEQFF. The CDR3 DNA follows: TGTGCCAGCAGTTACCGGACTAGCGGATCCTACAATGAGCAGTTCTTC.

The genes are TRBV7-9 and TRBJ1-4, with D uncertain. The CDR3 length is 13 residues. The V end lost 6 bases, the J end lost 7 bases, and 12 bases lay between the germline ends. Germline lookup yields CDR1 SEHNR and CDR2 FQNEAQ (reference sequence). CDR3 amino acids: CASSIGRFEKLFF. The CDR3 nucleotides are TGTGCCAGCAGTATCGGGAGGTTTGAAAAACTGTTTTTT.

This clone was counted only a few times. The genes are TRBV10-3 and TRBJ2-1; D might be TRBD2 (7 bases). Germline CDR1 is ENHRY and CDR2 is SYGVKD. The germline V and J ends were trimmed by 4 bases and 10 bases, with 20 bases remaining between them. The CDR3 runs 15 residues. The CDR3 loop is CAISGGTGGRPEQFF. As DNA, the CDR3 is TGTGCCATCAGTGGGGGGACCGGGGGGCGACCCGAGCAGTTCTTC.

This clone was seen a single time. V gene TRBV9 combines with J gene TRBJ2-1, with unresolved D. The CDR3 has 16 residues. In germline, CDR1 is SGDLS, CDR2 YYNGEE. V was trimmed by 3 bases and J by 3 bases, leaving 16 bases between them. The CDR3 region has the DNA TGTGCCAGCAGCGCCCGCGACACGAGAGTCTACAATGAGCAGTTCTTC. Its protein is CASSARDTRVYNEQFF.

This chain joins TRBV11-3 and TRBJ2-7, with 7 bases aligning to TRBD2. Germline CDR1 is SGHNT and CDR2 is YENEEA. V shed 6 bases and J 5 bases; nucleotides not matched to a gene: 4. The CDR3 is 12 amino acids. Here the CDR3 DNA reads TGTGCCAGCAGTCTCAGCGGGAACGAGCAGTACTTC. Its protein product is CASSLSGNEQYF.

The chain combines TRBV18 with TRBJ2-7; 7 nucleotides agree with TRBD1. V lost 5 bases and J lost 6; bases outside the gene matches: 4. Germline lookup yields CDR1 KGHSH and CDR2 LQKENI. This CDR3 comprises 12 residues. The CDR3: CASSYSGGEQYF. CDR3 sequence (DNA): TGTGCCAGCTCATATTCAGGGGGCGAGCAGTACTTC.

This clone was observed a single time. The chain links TRBV6-6 to TRBJ1-3; no definite D call. The ends were cut back, 0 bases at V and 0 bases at J, with 6 bases in the middle. This CDR3 has 15 residues. Germline CDR1 is MNHNY and CDR2 is SVGAGI (reference sequence). In DNA form, the CDR3 reads TGTGCCAGCAGTTACTCGCCGAGCTCTGGAAACACCATATATTTT. Protein product: CASSYSPSSGNTIYF.

The chain carries TRBV28 and TRBJ2-1, with TRBD1 identical over 7 bases. Germline CDR1 and CDR2: MDHEN and SYDVKM. Germline trimming cut 6 bases from V and 7 bases from J; bases unmatched to any gene: 12. CDR3 length: 15 amino acids. This chain's CDR3 is CASSRGGAGTNEQFF. The CDR3 DNA follows: TGTGCCAGCAGCCGAGGGGGCGCGGGTACTAATGAGCAGTTCTTC.

The CDR3 DNA is TGTGCCAGCAGCGTAGTGGCGGGAGGGCTCGGCACCGGGGAGCTGTTTTTT. Amino acid sequence: CASSVVAGGLGTGELFF. The rearrangement links TRBV9 to TRBJ2-2, with 9 bases fitting TRBD2. CDR1 SGDLS and CDR2 YYNGEE come from the germline V gene. V was clipped by 0 bases and J by 4 bases; unmatched bases: 7. CDR3 length equals 17 residues.

The J gene is TRBJ2-7, the V gene TRBV6-5; D perhaps matches TRBD2 (6 bases). V was pared by 2 bases and J by 2 bases, with 13 bases between. Germline CDR1 reads MNHEY; CDR2 reads SVGAGI. The CDR3 loop spans 15 amino acids. CDR3 region: CASSYTSEGTYEQYF. The CDR3 DNA reads TGTGCCAGCAGTTACACCTCGGAGGGGACCTACGAGCAGTACTTC.

The chain recombines TRBV27 with TRBJ2-2; D may be TRBD1 (7 bases). The germline V gene encodes CDR1 MNHEY and CDR2 SMNVEV (reference sequence). The V gene lost 4 bases and the J gene lost 6 bases, with 24 bases spanning the gap. CDR3 length: 18 amino acids. The CDR3 region is CASSSAYPGGFRAGELFF. CDR3 sequence (DNA): TGTGCCAGCAGTTCGGCTTATCCAGGGGGGTTTCGGGCCGGGGAGCTGTTTTTT.

This clone has a single count. The chain carries TRBV27 and TRBJ1-2; TRBD1 matches 9 bases. V lost 8 bases to trimming and J lost 5 bases; unmatched junction nucleotides: 15. The germline CDR1 and CDR2 sequences are MNHEY and SMNVEV (reference sequence). The CDR3 has 16 residues. CDR3: CASAHRGPPALYGYTF. CDR3 nucleotides: TGTGCCAGCGCCCACAGGGGGCCCCCAGCATTATATGGCTACACCTTC.

The V gene is TRBV4-1, the J gene TRBJ2-3, with 15 bases identical to TRBD2. V was pared by 3 bases and J by 3 bases, with 13 bases of the junction left unmatched. The CDR3 consists of 20 residues. Looked up from germline, CDR1 is MGHRA and CDR2 is YSYEKL. CDR3 protein: CASSHLGLAGGPIETDTQYF. In DNA form, the CDR3 reads TGCGCCAGCAGCCACCTAGGACTAGCGGGAGGGCCTATAGAGACAGATACGCAGTATTTT.

The chain couples TRBV18 to TRBJ1-1, with 7 positions matching TRBD1. The ends lost 4 bases at V and 3 bases at J; junction bases unmatched: 8. CDR3 length: 15 residues. CDR1 is KGHSH and CDR2 is LQKENI in the germline V gene. CDR3 residues: CASSLKQGVDTEAFF. DNA of the CDR3: TGTGCCAGCTCACTCAAGCAGGGGGTTGACACTGAAGCTTTCTTT.

The J gene is TRBJ2-1, the V gene TRBV12-2; TRBD2 is taken as the D call from the table, unchecked against the DNA. TRBV12-2 represents a pseudogene. CDR3 size: 19 residues. The CDR3 nucleotides are TGTGCAAGTCGCTTAGCCTGGCGGGGGGACCGCAGCTCCTACAATGAGCAGTTCTTC. This encodes CASRLAWRGDRSSYNEQFF.

The chain employs TRBV19 and TRBJ2-3, with D tentatively TRBD2 (7 bases). The CDR3 runs to 14 residues. Trimming stripped 7 bases from V and 3 bases from J, with 14 bases between. Per germline, CDR1 LNHDA and CDR2 SQIVND (reference sequence). CDR3 sequence: CASNPGGLTDTQYF. CDR3 DNA sequence: TGTGCCAGTAACCCCGGGGGGCTGACAGATACGCAGTATTTT.

This clone was detected only once. The chain employs TRBV5-1 and TRBJ1-4; 8 bases line up with TRBD1. The length of the CDR3 is 16 residues. The germline CDR1 and CDR2 sequences are SGHRS and YFSETQ. The V gene end was trimmed by 5 bases and the J gene end by 8 bases; junction bases not matched to a gene: 14. The DNA of the CDR3 is TGCGCCAGCAGTGGGACAGGAGGTTCCGTTAGGGAAAAACTGTTTTTT. It translates to CASSGTGGSVREKLFF. Together with reference TRBV5-1 and TRBJ1-4, the CDR3 gives the full variable domain: KAGVTQTPRYLIKTRGQQVTLSCSPISGHRSVSWYQQTPGQGLQFLFEYFSETQRNKGNFPGRFSGRQFSNSRSEMNVSTLELGDSALYLCASSGTGGSVREKLFFGSGTQLSVL.

The chain joins TRBV29-1 to TRBJ2-3, with a tentative D call TRBD2 (5 bases). From germline, CDR1 is SQVTM and CDR2 ANQGSEA. V lost 6 bases to trimming and J lost 2 bases, with 18 bases between them. The CDR3 consists of 15 residues. The CDR3 sequence: CSVRREPGPTDTQYF. The CDR3 bases are TGCAGCGTCAGACGGGAACCTGGGCCCACAGATACGCAGTATTTT.

The chain links TRBV7-2 to TRBJ2-2; D is ambiguous. The V gene lost 0 bases and the J gene lost 1 base, with 6 bases spanning the gap. Germline CDR1 and CDR2: SGHTA and FQGNSA. The CDR3 totals 15 residues. CDR3: CASSLASGNTGELFF. For the CDR3, the DNA is TGTGCCAGCAGCTTAGCATCAGGGAACACCGGGGAGCTGTTTTTT.

In nucleotides, the CDR3 is TGTGCCAGCAGTGAATTCCAGGGGGCTAAACCAAAAGCTTTCTTT. This sequence encodes CASSEFQGAKPKAFF. This chain connects TRBV25-1 to TRBJ1-1; 8 nucleotides align to TRBD1. The CDR3 length is 15 residues. Germline V gene data show CDR1 as MGHDK and CDR2 as SYGVNS. V was pared by 1 base and J by 9 bases, with 10 bases of the junction left unmatched. The full variable domain, in which reference TRBV25-1 and TRBJ1-1 provide the parts outside the CDR3, is EADIYQTPRYLVIGTGKKITLECSQTMGHDKMYWYQQDPGMELHLIHYSYGVNSTEKGDLSSESTVSRIRTEHFPLTLESARPSHTSQYLCASSEFQGAKPKAFFGQGTRLTVV.

The rearrangement links TRBV27 to TRBJ2-3; 9 bases match TRBD1. V gave up 7 bases and J gave up 14 bases; unmatched junction bases: 10. The CDR3 extends over 12 amino acids. Germline CDR1 reads MNHEY; CDR2 reads SMNVEV (reference sequence). CDR3 DNA sequence: TGTGCCAGCATAGCTATGGGACAGGGCGCGTATTTT. Its translation: CASIAMGQGAYF.